This T cell receptor beta chain was captured in a study of shared clonotypes between healthy human individuals. Study observations and caveats: Naive subsets, compared against memory subsets, generally had larger estimated richness values.

The assay was immunoSEQ multiplex PCR, and TCRdb's table has in-frame clones only and misses some. The data show about 330,000 clones, approximately 79% seen once. With respect to this clone: The antigen remains unidentified.

Deletions cut 3 bases from V and 5 bases from J, with 8 bases between. From germline, CDR1 is SGHRS and CDR2 YFSETQ. This CDR3 is 12 amino acids long. Specimen: memory CD4+ T cells sorted from blood. The subset here: CD45RA-negative fraction. This receptor was obtained from a man between 25 and 39 years old in good health. The V call is TRBV5-1, the J call TRBJ1-1; perhaps TRBD1 as D (5 bases). CDR3 amino acids: CASSSGGTEAFF. CDR3 coding DNA: TGCGCCAGCAGCTCGGGGGGAACTGAAGCTTTCTTT.